This TCR beta chain was recorded in a study of T cell responses to AZD1222 COVID-19 vaccine. The method was immunoSEQ multiplex PCR; TCRdb's version includes in-frame clones alone and lacks a portion of them. The sample lists about 79,000 clones; 92% were seen once. V was cut by 5 bases and J by 6 bases, with 11 bases left in between. Germline assignment: CDR1 ENHRY and CDR2 SYGVKD. This CDR3 is 13 amino acids long. The V gene is TRBV10-3, the J gene TRBJ2-1; no firm D call. This TCR came from an adult in good health. Material: peripheral blood, obtained on day 0 of MenACWY control vaccination. CDR3 in amino acids: CAISQAVSNEQFF. The CDR3 region has the DNA TGTGCCATCAGTCAGGCGGTGTCCAATGAGCAGTTCTTC.